The source of this T cell receptor (beta chain) is a study of technical replicates of blood from a few donors. Trimming left V 0 bases short and J 0 bases short, with 12 bases between. The germline gives CDR1 LGHNA, CDR2 YSLEER. The CDR3 sequence is 17 residues long. Assay: immunoSEQ multiplex PCR; the TCRdb copy retains only in-frame clones and omits some. The data show 56,000 or so clones, with around 95% seen just once and around 4% held by the top ten. Sequenced input: PBMCs. The J gene is TRBJ1-3, the V gene TRBV4-3; D unclear. The TCR comes from a human donor in good health. Some clones in this sample may be carry-over from other donors' samples. The CDR3 here is CASSQERGKASGNTIYF. DNA of the CDR3: TGCGCCAGCAGCCAAGAACGGGGTAAAGCCTCTGGAAACACCATATATTTT.